A selection of T cell receptor beta chains follows, all from one sample in a study of T-cell reconstitution after alpha-beta-depleted transplantation in children. TCRdb used MiXCR to reprocess the PCR reads, holding one entry per CDR3 protein. The sample yields 500,000 to 750,000 distinct CDR3 sequences, roughly 13% seen once. The sample in question was PBMCs, mostly from graft donor cells, obtained 360 days after TCRalphabeta/CD19-depleted stem cell transplant. The source is a male patient younger than 18 who had a stem cell transplant for acute myeloid leukemia, so the T cells may come from the graft donor. Each CDR3 is given with its conserved first and last residue. The order of the fields is V gene, D gene, CDR3 length, clone size, J gene, CDR3 protein, CDR3 DNA. A D gene is named only where the DNA matches it firmly. Some rows have no size entry. The others give once, few or many, or a class for an expanded clone.

v_call: TRBV20-1; d_call: TRBD2; cdr3_length: 15; clone_size: .; j_call: TRBJ2-3; cdr3_aa: CSARSQRERTDTQYF; cdr3_nt: TGCAGTGCTAGAAGCCAGCGGGAGAGAACAGATACGCAGTATTTT
v_call: TRBV29-1; d_call: .; cdr3_length: 11; clone_size: .; j_call: TRBJ1-4; cdr3_aa: CSVTMGEKLFF; cdr3_nt: TGCAGCGTTACAATGGGGGAAAAACTGTTTTTT
v_call: TRBV18; d_call: .; cdr3_length: 15; clone_size: .; j_call: TRBJ2-7; cdr3_aa: CASSPLPELGYEQYF; cdr3_nt: TGTGCCAGCTCACCCCTGCCGGAATTGGGCTACGAGCAGTACTTC
v_call: TRBV15; d_call: TRBD1; cdr3_length: 16; clone_size: many; j_call: TRBJ2-1; cdr3_aa: CATSRDGGQGNNEQFF; cdr3_nt: TGTGCCACCAGCAGAGATGGGGGACAGGGTAACAATGAGCAGTTCTTC
v_call: TRBV29-1; d_call: .; cdr3_length: 13; clone_size: many; j_call: TRBJ2-3; cdr3_aa: CSVGGTSTDTQYF; cdr3_nt: TGCAGCGTTGGGGGAACTAGCACAGATACGCAGTATTTT
v_call: TRBV12-3/TRBV12-4; d_call: TRBD2; cdr3_length: 16; clone_size: many; j_call: TRBJ2-3; cdr3_aa: CASSPIGGRTTDTQYF; cdr3_nt: TGTGCCAGCAGCCCTATTGGCGGGAGGACGACAGATACGCAGTATTTT
v_call: TRBV27; d_call: .; cdr3_length: 15; clone_size: few; j_call: TRBJ2-1; cdr3_aa: CASSLEGTAFNEQFF; cdr3_nt: TGTGCCAGCAGTTTAGAGGGGACGGCCTTCAATGAGCAGTTCTTC
v_call: TRBV29-1; d_call: .; cdr3_length: 13; clone_size: many; j_call: TRBJ1-1; cdr3_aa: CSVVTGRNTEAFF; cdr3_nt: TGCAGCGTTGTAACAGGGCGGAACACTGAAGCTTTCTTT
v_call: TRBV20-1; d_call: TRBD1; cdr3_length: 16; clone_size: many; j_call: TRBJ2-7; cdr3_aa: CSARDSRQGMAYEQYF; cdr3_nt: TGCAGTGCTAGAGATTCTCGACAGGGAATGGCCTACGAGCAGTACTTC
v_call: TRBV30; d_call: .; cdr3_length: 12; clone_size: .; j_call: TRBJ2-7; cdr3_aa: CAWSSGWYEQYF; cdr3_nt: TGTGCCTGGAGTTCAGGATGGTACGAGCAGTACTTC
v_call: TRBV5-1; d_call: TRBD1; cdr3_length: 16; clone_size: .; j_call: TRBJ2-4; cdr3_aa: CASSPYPGQGDHIQYF; cdr3_nt: TGCGCCAGCAGCCCCTATCCGGGACAGGGAGATCACATTCAGTACTTC
v_call: TRBV12-3/TRBV12-4; d_call: .; cdr3_length: 16; clone_size: few; j_call: TRBJ1-5; cdr3_aa: CASSFLTGEPNQPQHF; cdr3_nt: TGTGCCAGCAGTTTTCTCACAGGTGAACCCAATCAGCCCCAGCATTTT
v_call: TRBV28; d_call: .; cdr3_length: 15; clone_size: many; j_call: TRBJ1-1; cdr3_aa: CASSLNRAGNTEAFF; cdr3_nt: TGTGCCAGCAGTTTAAACAGGGCGGGGAACACTGAAGCTTTCTTT
v_call: TRBV20-1; d_call: TRBD2; cdr3_length: 16; clone_size: .; j_call: TRBJ2-2; cdr3_aa: CSAREWGRVETGELFF; cdr3_nt: TGCAGTGCTAGAGAATGGGGGAGGGTTGAGACCGGGGAGCTGTTTTTT
v_call: TRBV30; d_call: .; cdr3_length: 14; clone_size: .; j_call: TRBJ2-1; cdr3_aa: CAWSPDSVPNEQFF; cdr3_nt: TGTGCCTGGAGTCCGGACAGCGTTCCCAATGAGCAGTTCTTC
v_call: TRBV4-3; d_call: TRBD2; cdr3_length: 16; clone_size: many; j_call: TRBJ2-3; cdr3_aa: CASSQGAGAGTDTQYF; cdr3_nt: TGCGCCAGCAGCCAGGGAGCGGGAGCGGGCACAGATACGCAGTATTTT
v_call: TRBV28; d_call: TRBD2; cdr3_length: 16; clone_size: few; j_call: TRBJ2-7; cdr3_aa: CASSLSPLAGGSEQYF; cdr3_nt: TGTGCCAGCAGTTTATCCCCCCTAGCGGGAGGGAGCGAGCAGTACTTC
v_call: TRBV12-3/TRBV12-4; d_call: TRBD2; cdr3_length: 14; clone_size: few; j_call: TRBJ2-3; cdr3_aa: CASTPAGGPDTQYF; cdr3_nt: TGTGCCAGCACCCCAGCGGGAGGGCCAGATACGCAGTATTTT
v_call: TRBV4-2; d_call: .; cdr3_length: 15; clone_size: many; j_call: TRBJ2-4; cdr3_aa: CASSQGDLELNIQYF; cdr3_nt: TGTGCCAGCAGCCAAGGAGATCTGGAACTAAACATTCAGTACTTC
v_call: TRBV20-1; d_call: TRBD2; cdr3_length: 12; clone_size: .; j_call: TRBJ2-1; cdr3_aa: CSAGREGGEQFF; cdr3_nt: TGCAGCGCGGGACGGGAGGGGGGGGAGCAGTTCTTC
v_call: TRBV7-3; d_call: .; cdr3_length: 16; clone_size: few; j_call: TRBJ2-2; cdr3_aa: CASSLTTRNVAGELFF; cdr3_nt: TGTGCCAGCAGCTTAACGACCCGGAACGTGGCCGGGGAGCTGTTTTTT
v_call: TRBV29-1; d_call: TRBD2; cdr3_length: 14; clone_size: .; j_call: TRBJ2-1; cdr3_aa: CSAQTSGSSGVQFF; cdr3_nt: TGCAGCGCCCAAACTAGCGGGAGCTCCGGTGTGCAGTTCTTC
v_call: TRBV20-1; d_call: TRBD2; cdr3_length: 14; clone_size: many; j_call: TRBJ2-3; cdr3_aa: CSATLAGGLDTQYF; cdr3_nt: TGCAGTGCTACCCTAGCGGGAGGGCTAGATACGCAGTATTTT
v_call: TRBV30; d_call: .; cdr3_length: 12; clone_size: .; j_call: TRBJ2-5; cdr3_aa: CAWSVNRETQYF; cdr3_nt: TGTGCCTGGAGTGTAAATCGGGAGACCCAGTACTTC
v_call: TRBV21-1; d_call: .; cdr3_length: 18; clone_size: few; j_call: TRBJ2-2; cdr3_aa: CASSKFPPASRVTGELFF; cdr3_nt: TGTGCCAGCAGCAAATTCCCGCCGGCTAGCAGAGTCACCGGGGAGCTGTTTTTT
v_call: TRBV3-1; d_call: .; cdr3_length: 14; clone_size: .; j_call: TRBJ2-4; cdr3_aa: CASSQRTNKNIQYF; cdr3_nt: TGTGCCAGCAGCCAACGGACTAACAAAAACATTCAGTACTTC
v_call: TRBV29-1; d_call: TRBD1; cdr3_length: 12; clone_size: many; j_call: TRBJ2-7; cdr3_aa: CSGSGTDYEQYF; cdr3_nt: TGCAGCGGCTCCGGGACAGACTACGAGCAGTACTTC
v_call: TRBV14; d_call: .; cdr3_length: 16; clone_size: few; j_call: TRBJ2-1; cdr3_aa: CASSQRGRSLYNEQFF; cdr3_nt: TGTGCCAGCAGCCAGCGGGGCAGAAGCTTATACAATGAGCAGTTCTTC
v_call: TRBV5-1; d_call: .; cdr3_length: 15; clone_size: few; j_call: TRBJ1-3; cdr3_aa: CASSLEGITGNTIYF; cdr3_nt: TGCGCCAGCAGCTTGGAGGGAATCACTGGAAACACCATATATTTT
v_call: TRBV12-3/TRBV12-4; d_call: .; cdr3_length: 13; clone_size: .; j_call: TRBJ2-7; cdr3_aa: CASSPIWGSEQYF; cdr3_nt: TGTGCCAGCAGCCCTATCTGGGGTAGCGAGCAGTACTTC
v_call: TRBV7-2; d_call: TRBD2; cdr3_length: 17; clone_size: few; j_call: TRBJ2-5; cdr3_aa: CASSTWGAGEGQETQYF; cdr3_nt: TGTGCCAGCAGCACGTGGGGAGCGGGAGAGGGGCAAGAGACCCAGTACTTC
v_call: TRBV18; d_call: TRBD1; cdr3_length: 16; clone_size: .; j_call: TRBJ2-1; cdr3_aa: CASSPLLQGIRNEQFF; cdr3_nt: TGTGCCAGCTCACCCCTATTACAGGGGATTAGGAATGAGCAGTTCTTC
v_call: TRBV4-3; d_call: TRBD1; cdr3_length: 15; clone_size: few; j_call: TRBJ2-5; cdr3_aa: CASSQVHRGSETQYF; cdr3_nt: TGCGCCAGCAGCCAAGTCCACAGGGGATCAGAGACCCAGTACTTC
v_call: TRBV20-1; d_call: .; cdr3_length: 15; clone_size: .; j_call: TRBJ2-1; cdr3_aa: CSASGPEGYYNEQFF; cdr3_nt: TGCAGTGCTAGCGGGCCCGAAGGATACTACAATGAGCAGTTCTTC
v_call: TRBV3-1; d_call: .; cdr3_length: 14; clone_size: many; j_call: TRBJ2-1; cdr3_aa: CASSLRVGFNEQFF; cdr3_nt: TGTGCCAGCAGCCTCCGAGTGGGGTTCAATGAGCAGTTCTTC
v_call: TRBV27; d_call: .; cdr3_length: 14; clone_size: few; j_call: TRBJ2-7; cdr3_aa: CASRGILPTYEQYF; cdr3_nt: TGTGCCAGCAGAGGGATCCTCCCAACCTACGAGCAGTACTTC
v_call: TRBV20-1; d_call: TRBD2; cdr3_length: 16; clone_size: .; j_call: TRBJ2-1; cdr3_aa: CSAEGLAGRAYNEQFF; cdr3_nt: TGCAGTGCTGAGGGACTAGCGGGGCGGGCCTACAATGAGCAGTTCTTC
v_call: TRBV5-1; d_call: TRBD2; cdr3_length: 18; clone_size: few; j_call: TRBJ2-3; cdr3_aa: CASMPRGGSPLSTDTQYF; cdr3_nt: TGCGCCAGCATGCCCCGCGGCGGGAGTCCCCTTAGCACAGATACGCAGTATTTT
v_call: TRBV18; d_call: .; cdr3_length: 14; clone_size: .; j_call: TRBJ1-1; cdr3_aa: CASSPGIMNTEAFF; cdr3_nt: TGTGCCAGCTCACCAGGGATCATGAACACTGAAGCTTTCTTT
v_call: TRBV20-1; d_call: TRBD2; cdr3_length: 13; clone_size: many; j_call: TRBJ2-7; cdr3_aa: CSHSGRNTYEQYF; cdr3_nt: TGCAGTCATAGCGGGAGGAATACCTACGAGCAGTACTTC
v_call: TRBV20-1; d_call: .; cdr3_length: 10; clone_size: .; j_call: TRBJ2-7; cdr3_aa: CRVGGFEQYF; cdr3_nt: TGCAGAGTGGGGGGATTCGAGCAGTACTTC
v_call: TRBV7-9; d_call: TRBD2; cdr3_length: 16; clone_size: few; j_call: TRBJ2-7; cdr3_aa: CASSEPTSGSGDEQYF; cdr3_nt: TGTGCCAGCAGCGAACCGACTAGCGGGAGCGGGGACGAGCAGTACTTC
v_call: TRBV20-1; d_call: .; cdr3_length: 15; clone_size: .; j_call: TRBJ2-1; cdr3_aa: CSAPGTASSYNEQFF; cdr3_nt: TGCAGTGCCCCCGGGACTGCGAGTTCCTACAATGAGCAGTTCTTC